This paragraph reports one T cell receptor (beta chain). Trimming cost V 2 bases and J 0 bases, with 13 bases left between them. The length of the CDR3 is 16 residues. CDR1 is MNHEY and CDR2 is SVGAGI in the germline V gene. The method was immunoSEQ multiplex PCR; TCRdb's version includes in-frame clones alone and lacks a portion of them. This sample has under 250,000 clones, with 86% found just once. These data are taken from a study of blood T cell repertoires in COVID-19. Looking at the study overall: PBMCs, B-cell-depleted T cells, or T cells provided the cDNA or gDNA that made up the material.

The sequence was collected from a middle-aged man with COVID-19, enrolled during active disease. The chain links TRBV6-5 to TRBJ2-5, with D perhaps matching TRBD2 (6 bases). The sample taken for sequencing was peripheral blood. The CDR3 region has the DNA TGTGCCAGCAGTTACGAGGCGGGAAAGTACCAAGAGACCCAGTACTTC. Translated, it gives CASSYEAGKYQETQYF.